What follows are 19 T cell receptor beta chains derived from one specimen sequenced in a study of cytomegalovirus exposure and HLA in healthy donors. Primers for the PCR totalled 60 Vbeta and 13 Jbeta. The repertoire was sequenced with immunoSEQ multiplex PCR; TCRdb's copy has only in-frame clones and lacks some. The data contain 65,000 to 95,000 clones, around 73% of them singletons. Sequencing was performed on PBMCs. Receptors were obtained from a man in his forties or fifties in good health and CMV-seronegative.

This clone was seen a few times. The chain is built from TRBV6-1 and TRBJ2-2; 7 nucleotides align to TRBD1. This CDR3 contains 15 residues. Trimming cost V 6 bases and J 7 bases; bases outside gene matches: 11. Germline CDR1 and CDR2: MNHNS and SASEGT. CDR3 coding DNA: TGTGCCAGCAGGAGGGGGACAGCCGGTGGCGGGGAGCTGTTTTTT. As protein: CASRRGTAGGGELFF.

The chain combines TRBV5-6 with TRBJ2-3, with 8 bases lining up with TRBD2. This CDR3 comprises 17 residues. In germline, CDR1 is SGHDT, CDR2 YYEEEE. Unmatched junction bases numbered 8, after V lost 1 base and J lost 1 base. CDR3 amino acids: CASSLLRGVFGTDTQYF. CDR3 nucleotides: TGTGCCAGCAGCTTGTTGCGGGGGGTGTTCGGCACAGATACGCAGTATTTT.

V and J are TRBV6-6 and TRBJ2-5, with TRBD1 matching 8 bases. The J call could be wrong; TRBJ2-7 is a better fit for the DNA end. Looked up from germline, CDR1 is MNHNY and CDR2 is SVGAGI (reference sequence). The CDR3 is 15 amino acids. CDR3 loop: CASSYPTGVSYEQYF. The CDR3 coding sequence is TGTGCCAGCAGTTACCCGACAGGGGTTTCCTACGAGCAGTACTTC.

The chain carries TRBV11-3 and TRBJ2-2; D is possibly TRBD2 (5 bases). Germline lookup yields CDR1 SGHNT and CDR2 YENEEA. V was shortened by 8 bases and J by 7 bases, with 11 bases between the two germline ends. This CDR3 spans 12 amino acids. The CDR3 DNA reads TGTGCCAGCGGGGAGATAGTCGGGGAGCTGTTTTTT. Protein sequence: CASGEIVGELFF.

With regard to this clone: At the DNA level, this CDR3 is encoded by other sequences in the same sample as well. The chain has TRBV18 and TRBJ2-3; D not resolved. Germline loops: CDR1 KGHSH, CDR2 LQKENI. The ends were cut back, 3 bases at V and 2 bases at J, with 12 bases in the middle. The CDR3 extends over 15 amino acids. Written as DNA, the CDR3 is TGTGCCAGCTCACCCGGGTCTTCACCCACAGATACGCAGTATTTT. Protein product: CASSPGSSPTDTQYF.

The sample holds one count of this clone. The chain uses TRBV5-6 and TRBJ2-1; 8 positions agree with TRBD2. From germline, CDR1 is SGHDT and CDR2 YYEEEE. The CDR3 is 16 amino acids. Germline trimming cut 0 bases from V and 5 bases from J; bases unmatched to any gene: 7. CDR3 in amino acids: CASSLDVVAGNNEQFF. CDR3 sequence (DNA): TGTGCCAGCAGCTTGGACGTGGTAGCGGGGAACAATGAGCAGTTCTTC.

The chain links TRBV7-2 to TRBJ2-3, with 9 bases that match TRBD2. J gave up 4 bases and V 3 bases, and 8 bases lay outside the gene matches. The CDR3 is 16 amino acids. Germline V gene data show CDR1 as SGHTA and CDR2 as FQGNSA. CDR3 loop: CASSLGAGGRADTQYF. For the CDR3, the DNA is TGTGCCAGCAGCTTGGGGGCGGGGGGGCGGGCAGATACGCAGTATTTT. The variable domain in full, completed from reference TRBV7-2 and TRBJ2-3, reads GAGVSQSPSNKVTEKGKDVELRCDPISGHTALYWYRQSLGQGLEFLIYFQGNSAPDKSGLPSDRFSAERTGGSVSTLTIQRTQQEDSAVYLCASSLGAGGRADTQYFGPGTRLTVL.

The gene calls are TRBV20-1 and TRBJ2-1, with D perhaps matching TRBD2 (5 bases). With 6 bases removed from V and 4 bases from J, the gap between germline ends came to 7 bases. Germline CDR1 DFQATT, CDR2 SNEGSKA (reference sequence). The CDR3 covers 11 residues. DNA of the CDR3: TGCAGTGCGAAGCGGTACAATGAGCAGTTCTTC. This translates into CSAKRYNEQFF.

V gene TRBV14 combines with J gene TRBJ1-1; D is possibly TRBD1 (5 bases). The CDR3 length is 16 residues. Trimming pared 1 base from V and 5 bases from J, leaving 17 bases between. Per the germline V gene, CDR1 is SGHDN and CDR2 is FVKESK. The CDR3 coding sequence is TGTGCCAGCAGCCAAGGTGGGGCGCCCCTGGGGACTGAAGCTTTCTTT. It codes for CASSQGGAPLGTEAFF.

In its sample, this clone was seen a few times. The chain employs TRBV5-4 and TRBJ1-1; D gene ambiguous. This CDR3 is built from 15 residues. Germline V lookup: CDR1 SGHNT, CDR2 YYREEE (reference sequence). Deletions cut 6 bases from V and 3 bases from J, with 18 bases between. CDR3: CASTPGGLRDTEAFF. The CDR3 DNA sequence: TGTGCCAGCACCCCCGGTGGATTGAGGGACACTGAAGCTTTCTTT.

The chain joins TRBV9 to TRBJ2-5, with 9 bases identical to TRBD2. CDR1 and CDR2 from the germline V gene are SGDLS and YYNGEE. V shed 1 base and J 0 bases; nucleotides not matched to a gene: 7. The CDR3 has 17 amino acids. CDR3 sequence (DNA): TGTGCCAGCAGCGTACTAGCGGGACGACGAAACCAAGAGACCCAGTACTTC. It specifies CASSVLAGRRNQETQYF.

The chain is built from TRBV5-1 and TRBJ2-2, with TRBD2 identical over 8 bases. The CDR3 is 14 amino acids. V lost 4 bases to trimming and J lost 7 bases; unmatched junction nucleotides: 6. CDR1 and CDR2 from the germline V gene are SGHRS and YFSETQ. The CDR3 loop reads CASSTGLEDGELFF. CDR3 bases: TGCGCCAGCAGCACGGGACTAGAGGACGGGGAGCTGTTTTTT.

This clone was observed a handful of times. This sequence joins TRBV6-5 and TRBJ2-7; 9 bases align to TRBD1. Losses at the gene ends were 8 bases for V and 4 bases for J; bases not matched to a gene: 9. The CDR3 sequence is 14 residues long. CDR1 and CDR2 from the germline V gene are MNHEY and SVGAGI. The CDR3 DNA sequence: TGTGCCAGCTCAAAACAGGGGGCAGGGTACGAGCAGTACTTC. This gives the protein CASSKQGAGYEQYF.

The V call is TRBV30, the J call TRBJ2-2; possible D gene TRBD2, 5 bases. Germline V gene lookup returns CDR1 GTSNPN and CDR2 SVGIG (reference sequence). This CDR3 comprises 12 residues. Trimming pared 4 bases from V and 7 bases from J, leaving 10 bases between. In DNA form, the CDR3 reads TGTGCCTGGATGCGGGCTTTCGGGGAGCTGTTTTTT. It encodes CAWMRAFGELFF.

The sample holds one count of this clone. This sequence joins TRBV5-4 and TRBJ2-7; 7 nucleotides agree with TRBD1. The CDR3 has 13 amino acids. The V and J ends lost 3 bases and 6 bases, in that order; junction bases with no gene match: 6. Germline V lookup: CDR1 SGHNT, CDR2 YYREEE (reference sequence). This chain's CDR3 is CASSWDRSPEQYF. CDR3 sequence (DNA): TGTGCCAGCAGCTGGGACAGATCTCCCGAGCAGTACTTC.

Comments on this clone: This sample also contains other DNA sequences that code for the same CDR3. The chain carries TRBV27 and TRBJ2-1; 12 bases agree with TRBD2. Germline V lookup: CDR1 MNHEY, CDR2 SMNVEV (reference sequence). CDR3 length: 15 residues. Trimming at V came to 2 bases and at J to 6 bases, leaving 2 bases not matched to a gene. The CDR3 sequence: CASSLPGLAGNEQFF. In nucleotides, the CDR3 is TGTGCCAGCAGTTTACCGGGACTAGCGGGCAATGAGCAGTTCTTC.

The V call is TRBV19, the J call TRBJ2-3, with 7 bases identical to TRBD2. J was trimmed by 1 base and V by 10 bases; bases with no gene match: 11. The CDR3 sequence is 15 residues long. The germline V gene encodes CDR1 LNHDA and CDR2 SQIVND (reference sequence). CDR3 protein: CATSWRGLGTDTQYF. The CDR3 DNA follows: TGTGCCACTTCATGGCGGGGGTTGGGCACAGATACGCAGTATTTT.

The J gene is TRBJ2-2, the V gene TRBV7-8; D ambiguous. The V end was cut by 4 bases, the J end by 3 bases, with 3 bases between. CDR1 SGHVS and CDR2 FQNEAQ come from the germline V gene. CDR3 length equals 12 residues. CDR3 nucleotides: TGTGCCAGCAGCTCGGACACCGGGGAGCTGTTTTTT. Its translation is CASSSDTGELFF.

This clone was picked up a small number of times. The J gene is TRBJ1-6, the V gene TRBV11-2, with a possible D match to TRBD1 (5 bases). The V end was cut by 2 bases, the J end by 10 bases, with 21 bases between. Germline V gives CDR1 SGHAT, CDR2 FQNNGV. The CDR3 is 17 amino acids. CDR3 sequence (DNA): TGTGCCAGCAGCTTAAACCCGGGGGAGTATTCTGGGTCACCCCTCCACTTT. Its protein product is CASSLNPGEYSGSPLHF.